The clone carrying this T cell receptor (beta chain) has only a few counts. Its target is not known. With 60 Vbeta and 13 Jbeta primers, the PCR was carried out. TCRdb's copy holds only in-frame clones and misses some; the assay was immunoSEQ multiplex PCR. There are more than 90,000 clones in the sample; 65% to 75% occur only once, and around 5% lies in the top ten. The data belong to a study of cytomegalovirus exposure and HLA in healthy donors. Study-wide results and caveats: Productive rates of about 87% or about 30% were seen for most TCR beta V segments in an earlier analysis.

There were likely unrecorded immune exposures, though donors were nominally healthy when sampled. This CDR3 is 12 amino acids long. V lost 4 bases and J 3 bases, leaving 7 bases between the germline ends. The germline gives CDR1 MGHDK, CDR2 SYGVNS. The clonotype was recovered from a man aged 30 to 45 in good health and CMV-seropositive. This rearrangement joins TRBV25-1 to TRBJ2-7; D possibly corresponds to TRBD1 (6 bases). Material for sequencing was PBMCs. In nucleotides, the CDR3 is TGTGCCAGCAGTGGACAGGTCTACGAGCAGTACTTC. It specifies CASSGQVYEQYF.